The 10 T cell receptor beta chains presented below share a single source sample, sequenced in a study of blood T cell repertoires in COVID-19. Some clones are missing from TCRdb's copy, which holds only in-frame ones; the method was immunoSEQ multiplex PCR. The sample holds fewer than 500,000 clones, around 91% seen once. The sequencing sample was made of PBMCs or T cells enriched from blood (not recorded which). All receptors come from a man aged 25 to 40 who had recovered from COVID-19.

The J gene is TRBJ2-1, the V gene TRBV19, with 10 bases identical to TRBD2. Trimming at V came to 5 bases and at J to 9 bases, leaving 19 bases not matched to a gene. The CDR3 length is 18 residues. Germline V gene data show CDR1 as LNHDA and CDR2 as SQIVND (reference sequence). CDR3 sequence (DNA): TGTGCCAGTAGTCCCAGTTGGACTAGCGGTCGCCAGTTCGGTGAGCAGTTCTTC. This gives the protein CASSPSWTSGRQFGEQFF.

The chain is built from TRBV5-4 and TRBJ2-1; 10 bases map to TRBD2. CDR1 is SGHNT and CDR2 is YYREEE in the germline V gene (reference sequence). V was pared by 4 bases and J by 9 bases, with 4 bases of the junction left unmatched. The CDR3 extends over 13 amino acids. The CDR3 sequence: CASSLAGVSEQFF. The CDR3 nucleotides are TGTGCCAGCAGCCTAGCGGGAGTAAGTGAGCAGTTCTTC.

Note on this clone: This CDR3 is also generated by other DNA sequences in the sample. The genes are TRBV29-1 and TRBJ1-4; 11 bases are a match to TRBD1. CDR3 size: 13 residues. V lost 4 bases and J lost 8; bases outside the gene matches: 3. CDR1 SQVTM and CDR2 ANQGSEA come from the germline V gene. CDR3 loop: CSVGGTGGEKLFF. CDR3 coding DNA: TGCAGCGTTGGTGGGACAGGGGGAGAAAAACTGTTTTTT. The variable domain in full, completed from reference TRBV29-1 and TRBJ1-4, reads SAVISQKPSRDICQRGTSLTIQCQVDSQVTMMFWYRQQPGQSLTLIATANQGSEATYESGFVIDKFPISRPNLTFSTLTVSNMSPEDSSIYLCSVGGTGGEKLFFGSGTQLSVL.

This clone has a handful of counts. The V call is TRBV3-1 (or the pseudogene TRBV3-2), the J call TRBJ1-6; maybe TRBD1 (5 bases). Germline V gives CDR1 LGHDT, CDR2 YNNKEL (reference sequence). The length of the CDR3 is 15 residues. Trimming pared 2 bases from V and 8 bases from J, leaving 13 bases between. Written as DNA, the CDR3 is TGTGCCAGCAGCCAATCAGACAGAATTTATTCACCCCTCCACTTT. Protein sequence: CASSQSDRIYSPLHF.

This chain joins TRBV4-2 and TRBJ2-7; D may be TRBD2 (6 bases). The V gene's germline CDR1 is LGHNA and CDR2 YNFKEQ. The V and J ends lost 0 bases and 5 bases respectively, with 14 bases between them. The CDR3 extends over 15 amino acids. DNA of the CDR3: TGTGCCAGCAGCCAAGATCGCGGGGATGTCAACGAGCAGTACTTC. Residues: CASSQDRGDVNEQYF.

This chain links TRBV29-1 with TRBJ2-3; no clear D gene. The CDR3 spans 13 residues. The V and J ends lost 3 bases and 1 base respectively, with 8 bases between them. Germline CDR1 is SQVTM and CDR2 is ANQGSEA. The chain's CDR3 is CSVDGLGTDTQYF. As DNA, the CDR3 is TGCAGCGTTGATGGTTTAGGCACAGATACGCAGTATTTT.

The rearrangement uses TRBV18 and TRBJ1-4; D remains unclear. Trimming removed 3 bases at V and 12 bases at J, with 11 bases between. The CDR3 is 12 residues long. CDR1 and CDR2 from the germline V gene are KGHSH and LQKENI. DNA for the CDR3: TGTGCCAGCTCACCTCAGGCGTTGGAACTGTTTTTT. Its protein product is CASSPQALELFF.

This sequence joins TRBV30 and TRBJ1-1, with TRBD1 matching over 8 bases. The CDR3 runs 16 residues. CDR1 is GTSNPN and CDR2 is SVGIG in the germline V gene (reference sequence). Trimming cost V 1 base and J 10 bases; bases outside gene matches: 17. The chain's CDR3 is CAWSARTGKMAWGAFF. In nucleotides, the CDR3 is TGTGCCTGGAGTGCCCGGACAGGGAAGATGGCGTGGGGAGCTTTCTTT. The full variable domain, its missing parts supplied by reference TRBV30 and TRBJ1-1, is SQTIHQWPATLVQPVGSPLSLECTVEGTSNPNLYWYRQAAGRGLQLLFYSVGIGQISSEVPQNLSASRPQDRQFILSSKKLLLSDSGFYLCAWSARTGKMAWGAFFGQGTRLTVV.

V gene TRBV12-5 combines with J gene TRBJ2-7; 7 bases align to TRBD1. The germline V gene has CDR1 LGHNT and CDR2 FRNRAP. This CDR3 has 16 amino acids. J lost 4 bases, V lost 2 bases, and 11 bases had no gene match. The CDR3 coding sequence is TGTGCTAGTGGTTTGAATCACGGACAGGAGTTATACGAGCAGTACTTC. This sequence encodes CASGLNHGQELYEQYF.

The chain has TRBV5-1 and TRBJ2-7; 7 bases line up with TRBD2. The V gene's germline CDR1 is SGHRS and CDR2 YFSETQ. The CDR3 runs 14 residues. Trimming at V came to 3 bases and at J to 3 bases, leaving 6 bases not matched to a gene. The CDR3 protein is CASSSGLGFYEQYF. The CDR3 region has the DNA TGCGCCAGCAGCTCAGGACTAGGCTTCTACGAGCAGTACTTC. The whole variable domain, filled in from reference TRBV5-1 and TRBJ2-7, reads KAGVTQTPRYLIKTRGQQVTLSCSPISGHRSVSWYQQTPGQGLQFLFEYFSETQRNKGNFPGRFSGRQFSNSRSEMNVSTLELGDSALYLCASSSGLGFYEQYFGPGTRLTVT.